This TCR beta chain was obtained from a study of T cell responses to AZD1222 COVID-19 vaccine. A remark on this clone: The antigen remains unidentified.

Findings and caveats of the study: No repertoire was sampled before or during the peak T cell response, only after it. Once two AZD1222 doses were given, Spike-specific TCR breadth and depth went up.

The CDR3 has 13 amino acids. Looked up from germline, CDR1 is KGHDR and CDR2 is SFDVKD. V lost 4 bases and J lost 4, with 9 bases in between. Some clones are missing from TCRdb's copy, which holds only in-frame ones; the method was immunoSEQ multiplex PCR. The table records over 75,000 clones, 80% to 90% of them present only once. The starting material was peripheral blood, obtained 28 days after the second AZD1222 dose. The rearrangement joins TRBV24-1 to TRBJ1-1, with a possible D match to TRBD1 (5 bases). The TCR sequence derives from an adult who received the AZD1222 COVID-19 vaccine. CDR3 DNA sequence: TGTGCCACCAGTGAAGACAGACTCACTGAAGCTTTCTTT. It yields the protein CATSEDRLTEAFF.